The source of this T cell receptor beta chain is a study of control samples from healthy donors and cancer patients. V was clipped by 3 bases and J by 0 bases, with 9 bases between them. Germline V gives CDR1 SGHKS, CDR2 YYEKEE (reference sequence). This CDR3 is 14 amino acids long. Data came from immunoSEQ multiplex PCR; TCRdb stores just in-frame clones and leaves some out. The sample has about 130,000 clones, around 92% seen once. The chain uses TRBV5-5 and TRBJ1-1; D gene uncertain. This sequence originates from a man older than 75 with head and neck cancer. The sample consisted of PBMCs. The CDR3 loop is CASSSRPMNTEAFF. The CDR3 DNA is TGTGCCAGCAGCTCGCGACCTATGAACACTGAAGCTTTCTTT.